These T cell receptor beta chains were read from a single sample in a study of identical twins. TCRdb fed the 5' RACE reads into MiXCR, producing one record per CDR3 protein. The data show about 520,000 distinct CDR3 sequences, less than 25% seen once. These records were also assigned to another study, of T cells expressing NK-cell markers.

Sequencing was done on a sample of CD4+ T cells sorted from blood. The receptors were gathered from a woman aged 18-29 years in good health. The CDR3 runs from the conserved cysteine through the conserved F or W. D genes are given only for firm matches. Clone size is stated in some rows and not others, as once, few, many or a class when expanded.

d_call,clone_size,v_call,j_call,cdr3_aa,cdr3_nt
-,-,TRBV20-1,TRBJ2-5,CSARDWRAGNGETQYF,TGCAGTGCTAGAGATTGGAGGGCGGGGAATGGGGAGACCCAGTACTTC
-,-,TRBV12-3/TRBV12-4,TRBJ2-3,CASSYSGVHTDTQYF,TGTGCCAGCAGTTATTCGGGGGTCCACACAGATACGCAGTATTTT
-,few,TRBV10-3,TRBJ1-1,CAITHPLTYEAFF,TGTGCCATCACTCACCCTTTAACGTATGAAGCTTTCTTT
-,many,TRBV12-3/TRBV12-4,TRBJ2-1,CASSLGALGDEQFF,TGTGCCAGCAGTTTAGGGGCCCTTGGGGATGAGCAGTTCTTC
-,-,TRBV14,TRBJ2-3,CASSQRRWGPTDTQYF,TGTGCCAGCAGCCAACGGCGTTGGGGGCCCACAGATACGCAGTATTTT
TRBD1,-,TRBV24-1,TRBJ2-5,CATSRTGQETQYF,TGTGCCACCAGCCGGACAGGACAGGAGACCCAGTACTTC
TRBD1,-,TRBV5-6,TRBJ2-7,CASSLLGQGLYEQYF,TGTGCCAGCAGTCTACTAGGACAGGGACTTTACGAGCAGTACTTC
TRBD2,-,TRBV6-1,TRBJ2-3,CASSQRGAGDTQYF,TGTGCCAGCAGCCAGCGGGGGGCCGGGGATACGCAGTATTTT
-,-,TRBV5-6,TRBJ2-5,CASSRGRHQETQYF,TGTGCCAGCAGCCGGGGACGGCACCAAGAGACCCAGTACTTC
-,many,TRBV12-3/TRBV12-4,TRBJ2-2,CASSGQMNTGELFF,TGTGCCAGCAGCGGACAGATGAACACCGGGGAGCTGTTTTTT
TRBD1,-,TRBV29-1,TRBJ1-1,CSTNRGDNTEAFF,TGCAGCACCAACAGGGGGGATAACACTGAAGCTTTCTTT
-,-,TRBV12-3/TRBV12-4,TRBJ1-4,CASSRSGYEKLFF,TGTGCCAGCAGCCGCTCGGGGTATGAAAAACTGTTTTTT
-,-,TRBV12-3/TRBV12-4,TRBJ2-5,CASKKGLHQETQYF,TGTGCCAGCAAAAAGGGACTCCACCAAGAGACCCAGTACTTC
-,once,TRBV5-4,TRBJ2-5,CASSFVSKRKETQYF,TGTGCCAGCAGCTTTGTCTCGAAGCGTAAAGAGACCCAGTACTTC
-,-,TRBV20-1,TRBJ2-3,CSAPPGTGSDTQYF,TGCAGTGCCCCCCCGGGAACGGGGTCAGATACGCAGTATTTT
-,-,TRBV20-1,TRBJ1-6,CSARGRVISPLHF,TGCAGTGCTAGGGGACGGGTTATCTCACCCCTCCACTTT
-,many,TRBV25-1,TRBJ2-7,CASTGRIHEQYF,TGTGCCAGCACAGGGAGAATCCACGAGCAGTACTTC
TRBD1,few,TRBV5-1,TRBJ1-2,CASSAQGTGAGYTF,TGCGCCAGCAGCGCCCAGGGGACAGGAGCCGGCTACACCTTC
-,-,TRBV4-1,TRBJ2-4,CASSQGPFKVAKNIQYF,TGCGCCAGCAGCCAAGGGCCCTTTAAGGTCGCCAAAAACATTCAGTACTTC
TRBD1,few,TRBV4-3,TRBJ1-2,CASSQRTGDGYTF,TGCGCCAGCAGCCAACGGACAGGGGACGGCTACACCTTC
TRBD2,few,TRBV6-5,TRBJ2-7,CASSYGGQGGPIGDEQYF,TGTGCCAGCAGTTACGGAGGTCAGGGAGGGCCAATCGGCGACGAGCAGTACTTC
-,few,TRBV5-1,TRBJ2-1,CASSLVIGGNEQFF,TGCGCCAGCAGCTTGGTGATAGGAGGCAATGAGCAGTTCTTC
TRBD1,-,TRBV13,TRBJ1-2,CASSNHSRPTGGDHGYTF,TGTGCCAGCAGCAACCACTCGCGGCCGACAGGGGGGGACCATGGCTACACCTTC
TRBD2,-,TRBV24-1,TRBJ2-1,CATSDAGLAGNKNEQFF,TGTGCCACCAGTGATGCCGGACTAGCGGGGAACAAGAATGAGCAGTTCTTC
TRBD1,few,TRBV14,TRBJ2-1,CASSQGWGTGTYNEQFF,TGTGCCAGCAGCCAAGGGTGGGGGACAGGTACCTACAATGAGCAGTTCTTC